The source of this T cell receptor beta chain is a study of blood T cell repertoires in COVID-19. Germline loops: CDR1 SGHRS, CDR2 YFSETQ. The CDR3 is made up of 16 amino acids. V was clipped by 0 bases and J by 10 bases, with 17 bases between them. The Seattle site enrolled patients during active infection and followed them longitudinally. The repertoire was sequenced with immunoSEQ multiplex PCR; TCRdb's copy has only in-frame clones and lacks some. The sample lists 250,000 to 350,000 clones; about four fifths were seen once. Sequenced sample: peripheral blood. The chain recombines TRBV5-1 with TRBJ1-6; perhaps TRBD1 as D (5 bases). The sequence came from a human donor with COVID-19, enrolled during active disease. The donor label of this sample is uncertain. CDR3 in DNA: TGCGCCAGCAGCTTGGCCAGGCAGGGCTCGAGGTCACCCCTCCACTTT. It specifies CASSLARQGSRSPLHF.